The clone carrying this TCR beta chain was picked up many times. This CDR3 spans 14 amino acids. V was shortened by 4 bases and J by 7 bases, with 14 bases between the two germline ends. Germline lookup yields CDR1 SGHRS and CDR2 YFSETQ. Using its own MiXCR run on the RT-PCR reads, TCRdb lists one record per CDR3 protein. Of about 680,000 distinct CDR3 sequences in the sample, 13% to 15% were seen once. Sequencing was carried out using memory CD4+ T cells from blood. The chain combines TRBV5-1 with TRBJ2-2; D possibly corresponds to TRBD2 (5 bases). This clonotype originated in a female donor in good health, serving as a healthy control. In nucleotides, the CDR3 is TGCGCCAGCAGCCCGCTTGGGAGCAGCGGGGAGCTGTTTTTT. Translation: CASSPLGSSGELFF.